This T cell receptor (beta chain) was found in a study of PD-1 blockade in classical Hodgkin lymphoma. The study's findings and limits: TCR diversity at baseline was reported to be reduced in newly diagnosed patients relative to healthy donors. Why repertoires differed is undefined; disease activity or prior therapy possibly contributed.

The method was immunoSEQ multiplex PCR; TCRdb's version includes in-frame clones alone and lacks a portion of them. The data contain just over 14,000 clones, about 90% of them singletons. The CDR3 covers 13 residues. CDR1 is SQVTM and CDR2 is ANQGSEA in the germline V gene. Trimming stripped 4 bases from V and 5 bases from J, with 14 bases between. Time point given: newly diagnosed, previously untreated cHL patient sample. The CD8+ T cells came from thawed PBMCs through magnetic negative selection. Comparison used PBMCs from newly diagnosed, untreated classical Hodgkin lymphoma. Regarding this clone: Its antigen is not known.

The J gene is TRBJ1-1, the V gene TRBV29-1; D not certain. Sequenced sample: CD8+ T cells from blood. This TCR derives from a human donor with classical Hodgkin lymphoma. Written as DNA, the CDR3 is TGCAGCGTTGGGGCCGTCCTCGGTACTGAAGCTTTCTTT. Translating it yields CSVGAVLGTEAFF.